A selection of T cell receptor beta chains follows, all from one sample in a study of T cells after yellow fever vaccination. TCRdb fed the 5' RACE reads into MiXCR, producing one record per CDR3 protein. The sample includes some 110,000 distinct CDR3 sequences, approximately 7.1% of them seen just once. The specimen comprised CD4+ T cells sorted from PBMCs, sampled roughly 45 days after the first yellow fever vaccination. Receptors originate from a man in his late teens or twenties who received the YFV17D yellow fever vaccine. The CDR3 runs from the conserved cysteine through the conserved F or W. The D gene is left open where the match is weak. Expanded clones get a size class; other rows say once, few or many, or leave the size out.

v_call	clone_size	d_call	j_call	cdr3_nt	cdr3_aa
TRBV14	many	NA	TRBJ2-1	TGTGCCAGCAGCCAAGATAGGTGGAATGAGCAGTTCTTC	CASSQDRWNEQFF
TRBV7-3	many	TRBD1	TRBJ1-1	TGTGCCAGCAGCGAACAGGGGGCTGTTGATACTGAAGCTTTCTTT	CASSEQGAVDTEAFF
TRBV20-1	few	TRBD2	TRBJ2-3	TGCAGTGCGGCGACTAGCGGGGGGTCGGCAGATACGCAGTATTTT	CSAATSGGSADTQYF
TRBV2	NA	TRBD1	TRBJ1-2	TGTGCCAGCAGTGCACAGGGGTTGAACTATGGCTACACCTTC	CASSAQGLNYGYTF
TRBV4-3	many	NA	TRBJ1-5	TGCGCCAGCAGCCAAGGAATGGCTGAGCCCCAGCATTTT	CASSQGMAEPQHF
TRBV5-1	many	TRBD1	TRBJ2-3	TGCGCCAGCAGCTTGGACACAGGGGGCTCAGATACGCAGTATTTT	CASSLDTGGSDTQYF
TRBV2	few	TRBD2	TRBJ2-1	TGTGCCAGCGTTATACTAGCGTCGTACAATGAGCAGTTCTTC	CASVILASYNEQFF
TRBV5-1	many	NA	TRBJ2-5	TGCGCCAGCAGCGGGGCGGTAACAGGAGAGACCCAGTACTTC	CASSGAVTGETQYF
TRBV5-1	many	NA	TRBJ2-3	TGCGCCAGCCGGGTTCAAGAGACAGATACGCAGTATTTT	CASRVQETDTQYF
TRBV6-5	NA	TRBD1	TRBJ2-3	TGTGCCAGCAGTTACGACAGGGCCCCAGTTACGCAGTATTTT	CASSYDRAPVTQYF
TRBV5-6	few	TRBD1	TRBJ1-2	TGTGCCAGCAGCTTGGGGACAGGACTCGGGGGCTACACCTTC	CASSLGTGLGGYTF
TRBV5-1	few	NA	TRBJ2-1	TGCGCCAGCAGCCCGGCCACACCGAAGTACAATGAGCAGTTCTTC	CASSPATPKYNEQFF
TRBV18	few	NA	TRBJ2-5	TGTGCCAGCTCACCGGACGGCCAAGAGACCCAGTACTTC	CASSPDGQETQYF
TRBV11-2	few	NA	TRBJ2-3	TGTGCCAGCAGCTTAGAGACGTACACAGATACGCAGTATTTT	CASSLETYTDTQYF
TRBV5-1	many	NA	TRBJ1-3	TGCGCCAGCAGCTTGCTGATGGGGACTGGAAACACCATATATTTT	CASSLLMGTGNTIYF
TRBV18	many	TRBD2	TRBJ2-1	TGTGCCAGCTCGGGGACTAGCGCAGACAATGAGCAGTTCTTC	CASSGTSADNEQFF
TRBV7-8	many	NA	TRBJ1-1	TGTGCCAGCAGCCGACAGGAAGAGACTGAAGCTTTCTTT	CASSRQEETEAFF
TRBV5-1	NA	NA	TRBJ2-2	TGCGCCAGCAGCCAGGTGGGGGATCAGACCGGGGAGCTGTTTTTT	CASSQVGDQTGELFF
TRBV20-1	few	TRBD1	TRBJ1-2	TGCAGTGCTAGCCTTGACAGGGGCTATGGCTACACCTTC	CSASLDRGYGYTF
TRBV9	NA	TRBD2	TRBJ2-3	TGTGCCAGCAGCGTAGGCGGCGGCGGGGGGGCTACAGATACGCAGTATTTT	CASSVGGGGGATDTQYF
TRBV6-5	many	TRBD1	TRBJ1-3	TGTGCCAGCAGTTACGACGGGACAGGGTCTGGAAACACCATATATTTT	CASSYDGTGSGNTIYF
TRBV5-1	many	NA	TRBJ2-3	TGCGCCAGCAGTGGAGGGGTAGGGACAGATACGCAGTATTTT	CASSGGVGTDTQYF
TRBV12-3/TRBV12-4	NA	NA	TRBJ2-7	TGTGCCAGCAGCGCGACCTACGAGCAGTACTTC	CASSATYEQYF
TRBV7-2	many	TRBD2	TRBJ2-1	TGTGCCAGCAGCCCTCAGCGGGGGGGCTACAATGAGCAGTTCTTC	CASSPQRGGYNEQFF
TRBV11-2	many	NA	TRBJ2-3	TGTGCCAGCAGCTTAGCGGGAACAGATCAACGGTATTTT	CASSLAGTDQRYF
TRBV6-5	few	NA	TRBJ1-6	TGTGCCAGCAGTTTGGGTTCCTATAATTCACCCCTCCACTTT	CASSLGSYNSPLHF